This T cell receptor beta chain was obtained from a study of cytomegalovirus exposure and HLA in healthy donors (dated by TCRdb to the late 2010s). Regarding the complete study: In an earlier analysis of under 750 of the donors, around 290 Gb of sequence data and 90 million to 130 million unique TCR beta sequences from roughly 190 million T cells were reported. Because of strong linkage in the cohort, roughly five DR-DQ haplotypes were treated as single units for association and clustering. The number of donors typed differed by locus, with about 629-640 for A, B, C, DRB1 and DQB1, more than 500 for DQA1, under 610 for DPA1, and over 400 for DPB1. Rather than drawing on any new phenotypic data, the later analysis identified candidate immune exposures from TCR beta sequences and the way those sequences occurred across donors. Every repertoire in the discovery cohort had been generated on one and the same sequencing platform. An earlier analysis of 500 to 650 of the donors applied high-throughput TCR beta sequencing to assess whether each TCR beta V gene segment acted as functional or pseudogenic. A separate validation cohort of approximately 130 different subjects was used in addition to the approximately 700-subject first cohort. Alongside the repertoire data, information on donor age, sex, ethnicity and CMV serostatus was compiled. An early release covering just under 650 HLA-typed donors comprised 250 to 350 gigabases of sequencing data and about 90 million unique TCR sequences. On average, roughly 240,000 unique TCR beta nucleotide sequences were sequenced per donor among 398 genotyped donors of the cohort, with 15% to 20% of those sequences being non-productive. A later analysis re-analyzed previously published TCR beta repertoires from 500 to 700 donors and added high-resolution HLA genotyping to study TCR occurrence patterns. The T cell repertoires of around 670 subjects were profiled by immunosequencing and related to cytomegalovirus serostatus. To predict cytomegalovirus infection status, the study combined high-throughput TCR immunosequencing, statistical association of individual TCRs with disease status, and machine learning. Of the 300 to 500 genotyped donors, less than 85% were placed in the genetic ancestry cluster associated with self-reported Caucasian donors. HLA typing covered class I and class II loci at four-digit resolution. The study aimed to test whether signatures of past pathogen exposure could be identified by cataloging public T cell receptors. In a later genetic analysis, genome-wide SNP genotypes for about 65% of the roughly 670 donors were used, and that subset was treated as a discovery cohort. The study at large found these results: Cytomegalovirus status was reported to be diagnosed by the classifier with high specificity and sensitivity in both the original and validation cohorts. A cluster of highly shared sequence variants was judged likely to represent a technical artifact of the sequencing pipeline. A later analysis found that TCR association rates varied across HLA loci, with DRB1 alleles showing the most associated TCRs and HLA-C alleles the fewest. Several of the top co-occurrence clusters appeared to be linked to parvovirus B19, influenza, CMV and Epstein-Barr virus, according to a later analysis. Most CMV-associated TCR beta chains appeared to be HLA-restricted in a later analysis, and the HLA associations seemed to be driven largely by CMV exposure. Because counts were too low, around 18 rarely observed V segments, including chromosome 9 orphons, were left out of the earlier analysis of approximately 580 of the donors. Most TCR sequences were seen in very few donors, while some public TCRs were found in many individuals. At a false discovery rate of 0.05, a later analysis linked under 20,000 TCR beta sequences to specific HLA alleles. Broadly in line with IMGT annotations, most TCR beta V segments showed up in productive rearrangements about 87% or about 30% of the time in an earlier analysis of several hundred of the donors. The study listed approximately 160 TCR beta chains as associated with cytomegalovirus. Strong co-occurrence of HLA alleles, especially DR and DQ, made assigning TCR associations to individual alleles difficult. Compared with the 666-donor mean, donors in an Asian-associated ancestry cluster had fewer N-insertions in productive TCRs, according to a later genetic analysis. In this cohort, only TCR beta chains were sequenced, and detectable features were limited by the absence of alpha or paired-chain data. Some IMGT-functional V segments, including TRBV6-2 and TRBV6-3, could not be told apart with the 87-base-pair reads, so those segments were excluded. Linkage disequilibrium might explain the correlated functional status among segregating V segments, but an unknown experimental factor could not be excluded. The only immune exposure information available for the cohort was CMV serostatus. According to the authors, the approach could potentially be generalized to other disease states and immunological phenotypes. In a later analysis, HLA-associated TCR beta chains were found to be more clonally expanded and to have lower generation probabilities than equally common non-associated chains. Roughly uniform sequencing depth across donors was assumed in presence/absence analyses, although this assumption may not hold. A further reported finding was that TCR beta sequences accurately predicted the HLA-A and HLA-B alleles for most subjects in the first cohort. Because some donors lacked HLA typing at each locus, the association tests relied only on the typed subset. V-gene and J-gene trimming of TCR beta chains was associated with a missense DCLRE1C variant in a later genetic analysis, and the association was replicated in an independent cohort. In vitro tests confirmed that a few of the cytomegalovirus-associated TCR beta chains recognize cytomegalovirus antigens.

On this clone itself: Its binding antigen is unknown.

The germline V gene (reference sequence) specifies PRHDT as CDR1 and FYEKMQ as CDR2. The CDR3 contains 13 residues, cysteine and phenylalanine counted. CDR3 DNA is the only sequence kept; it has 39 bases, read in frame from the first base. The V end loses 0 bases and the J end loses 7 bases, and a stretch of 9 bases separates them. In total, 666 healthy bone marrow donors made up the cohort. Cohort members were all nominally healthy when sampled, although unrecorded immune exposures were likely present. The donor was CMV seronegative and was included in the group of 352 seronegative cohort members. A peripheral blood sample was provided by each donor, and peripheral blood mononuclear cells were used for TCR beta sequencing. The Qiagen DNeasy Blood Extraction Kit was used to extract genomic DNA from the blood cell samples. To prepare the library, the immunoSEQ multiplex PCR assay was applied. For the multiplex PCR, a mixture combining 60 forward primers for TCR Vbeta segments and 13 reverse primers for TCR Jbeta segments was used. The CDR3 region of rearranged TCR beta genes was amplified from genomic DNA with a multiplex PCR assay. The amplified TCR beta libraries were sequenced on the Illumina HiSeq System as 87-base-pair reads. The published analysis was carried out like this. A later analysis tallied tens of millions of unique TCR beta chains across the 600 to 700 repertoires, and approximately 12 million of those chains were shared by two or more donors. Raw reads were error-corrected and collapsed into unique sequences by a nearest-neighbor algorithm in which closely related sequences were merged to remove PCR and sequencing errors. Alignment of CDR3 sequences to IMGT reference sequences was used to assign V, D and J gene segments. For a sequence to be retained, a match of at least six nucleotides to both a V gene segment and a J gene segment was required. A rearrangement counted as productive if the CDR3 had no stop codons and remained in frame with V and J, and every other rearrangement counted as non-productive. Following IMGT convention, CDR3 was defined as the stretch from the second conserved V-encoded cysteine to the conserved J-encoded phenylalanine. The earlier analysis of some 600 of the donors excluded sequences that lacked an unambiguous match to a single V gene segment. In an earlier analysis of several hundred of the donors, V segments were called functional above 56.7% productive rearrangements and were called segregating when the between-donor standard deviation exceeded 5%. To diagnose cytomegalovirus status from the catalog of TCR beta chain sequences, a statistical classification framework was built. A later analysis assigned V and J genes by comparing TCR nucleotide sequences with IMGT/GENE-DB human TR gene sequences. In a later analysis, CDR3 sequences and most-parsimonious VDJ recombination scenarios were assigned using the TCRdist pipeline. In a later analysis, every TCR beta chain was defined by the combination of its CDR3 amino acid sequence and its V-gene family, and reads without a unique V-gene family were dropped. A later analysis removed 500 to 650 highly shared, low-generation-probability nucleotide sequences to deal with suspected cross-contamination and a sequencing artifact. For each public chain, a later analysis derived a clonal expansion index from normalized ranks of inferred template counts within each repertoire. In a later analysis, generation probabilities were computed using a VDJ recombination model fitted to out-of-frame rearrangements, and the results were checked against IGoR. In a later analysis, hypergeometric tests were used to score TCR-TCR, TCR-HLA and TCR-CMV co-occurrence, with a repertoire-size bias correction applied to TCR pairs. To estimate false discovery rates, a later analysis permuted the HLA or CMV assignments 20 times. In a later analysis, co-occurring TCRs were grouped with DBSCAN, and TCRdist sequence similarity was added when clustering was performed within HLA-allele-positive subsets. Co-occurrence clustering excluded repertoires with fewer than 30,000 or more than 120,000 public chains, plus five with anomalous nucleotide sharing. TCRdb's version of the immuneACCESS table is confined to in-frame rearrangements and falls short of the full clone set. An unresolved V gene accounts for under half of the shortfall where checked; the remainder is of unknown origin. V and J calls and clone size follow that table, whereas D and trimming were derived from the DNA. The sample's table covers approximately 110,000 clones. Jointly, the top ten make up about 0.59% of the sample.

The specimen sequenced was PBMCs. This TCR came from a middle-aged man in good health and CMV-seronegative. In this chain, TRBV13 is recombined with TRBJ1-1; the D gene is perhaps TRBD1, from 6 matching bases. The DNA sequence is TGTGCCAGCAGCTTAGGTTGGGACATTGAAGCTTTCTTT. Its protein reads: CASSLGWDIEAFF.